This T cell receptor (beta chain) was obtained from a study of OX40 agonist ivuxolimab in advanced cancers. The study in broad terms: Ivuxolimab was a fully human IgG2 agonistic monoclonal antibody targeting the costimulatory receptor OX40 (CD134). Intravenous ivuxolimab was administered to patients every 2 weeks at six dose levels: 0.01, 0.1, 0.3, 1.5, 3 and 10 mg/kg. Of the approximately 50 dose-escalation patients, hepatocellular carcinoma was present in roughly 19, melanoma in roughly 15, renal cell carcinoma in 9 and head and neck cancer in 9. In the dose-escalation cohort, approximately 82% of patients were male, and the mean age was around 60 years, with a range of 23 to 79. Prior anti-PD-1, anti-PD-L1 or anti-CTLA-4 therapy was permitted, and checkpoint inhibitors had been received by 30% to 40% of dose-escalation patients. Three dose-escalation patients achieved partial responses, one with hepatocellular carcinoma and two with cutaneous melanoma. Peripheral TCRbeta sequencing aimed to test whether ivuxolimab altered TCR sequence diversity and caused clonal T-cell expansion. The paper describes the monotherapy dose-escalation part (N of about 52 patients) of the phase I trial of ivuxolimab.

There are 14 amino acids in the CDR3, from cysteine to phenylalanine inclusive. Only CDR3 DNA remains: 42 bases, in frame from the first base. CDR1 and CDR2 (GTSNPN, SVGIG) derive from the germline V gene (reference sequence). Trimming takes 2 bases from V and 4 bases from J, and the germline ends sit 12 bases apart. Results and caveats for the whole study, not just this receptor: After ivuxolimab, expanded clones were on average more numerous among CD8+ T cells than among CD4+ T cells. Antigen specificity was not determined for the clonally expanded peripheral T cells. Low levels of normalized T-cell clonal expansion were also seen in some patients who did not respond. At doses of 0.1 to 3.0 mg/kg, clonal expansion of both CD4+ and CD8+ blood T cells was observed from baseline to week 6. In the 0.1-3.0 mg/kg groups, partial responders had among the lowest normalized peripheral clonal expansion, particularly in CD8+ T cells.

Concerning this clone itself: The specificity of this receptor is unknown. The record has no base qualities; no much larger clone is one base away.

The trial excluded patients who had a history of autoimmune disease or were on systemic immunosuppression. Peripheral blood for TCR sequencing was drawn from every dose cohort at baseline, at cycle 4 day 1 and at cycle 7 day 1. The samples were taken from a phase I, first-in-human, multicenter, open-label dose-escalation trial of ivuxolimab. Adults with locally advanced or metastatic melanoma, renal cell carcinoma, hepatocellular carcinoma or head and neck squamous cell carcinoma were enrolled in the trial. Before TCR sequencing, CD4+ and CD8+ T cells were separately sorted from peripheral blood. To sequence the TCRbeta CDR3 region, genomic DNA was isolated from the sorted cells. The immunoSEQ Assay was used to sequence the TCRbeta CDR3 regions. The clones in this table, taken by TCRdb from immuneACCESS, are in-frame only. Not every clone is retained; where verified, under half of the shortfall comes from an unresolved V gene, and the cause of the rest is unknown. Here the sample has about 80,000 clones; almost 85% occur a single time. The ten largest make up around a quarter of the sample.

This receptor was obtained from an adult with an advanced solid tumor such as melanoma, head and neck, liver or kidney cancer. The specimen comprised CD4+ or CD8+ T cells sorted from blood, sampled in a trial of the OX40 agonist ivuxolimab. The chain couples TRBV30 to TRBJ1-5; the D segment cannot be called with confidence. The CDR3 protein sequence reads: CAWSRPGGNQPQHF. The DNA reads TGTGCCTGGAGTCGGCCGGGCGGGAATCAGCCCCAGCATTTT.